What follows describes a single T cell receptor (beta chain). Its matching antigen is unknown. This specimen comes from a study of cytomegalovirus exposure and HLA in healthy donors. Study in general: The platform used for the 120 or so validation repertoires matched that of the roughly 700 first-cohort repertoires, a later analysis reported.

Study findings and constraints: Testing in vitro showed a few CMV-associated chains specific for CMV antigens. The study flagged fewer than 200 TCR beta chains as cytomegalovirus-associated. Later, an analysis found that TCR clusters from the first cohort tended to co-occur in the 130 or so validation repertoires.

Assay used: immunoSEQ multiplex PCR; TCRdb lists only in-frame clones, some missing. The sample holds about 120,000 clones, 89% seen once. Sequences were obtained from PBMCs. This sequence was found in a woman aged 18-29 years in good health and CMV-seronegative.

CDR3 coding DNA: TGCGCCAGCAGCCCACGGACATCTAACACTGAAGCTTTCTTT. The encoded protein is CASSPRTSNTEAFF. J is TRBJ1-1 and V is TRBV5-1; weak D call: TRBD1 (5 bases). Trimming pared 4 bases from V and 2 bases from J, leaving 12 bases between. The CDR3 covers 14 residues. Germline values: CDR1 SGHRS, CDR2 YFSETQ.